This entry lists 31 T cell receptor beta chains sequenced from one sample in a study of shared clonotypes between healthy human individuals (dated by TCRdb to 2020 to 2021). The library was made by the immunoSEQ multiplex PCR assay. TCRdb stores this immuneACCESS table with in-frame sequences only. Part of the clones is absent; in the studies checked, under half of the shortfall reflects unresolved V genes, and no reason is known for the rest. A total of more than 2 million clones appear in this sample, just under 95% of them only once. The ten biggest clones cover approximately 1.7% of the sample. CD8 naive samples were obtained by positive selection for CCR7 among CD45RO-negative cells, yielding a CD45RA+CCR7+ population from which TemRA cells were excluded. Sequences were obtained from naive CD8+ T cells from PBMCs. The sample's cell subset or site label is to be understood as: CD45RA+CCR7+. These receptors came from a man aged 18 to 35 in good health. Some clones in this sample may be carry-over from other donors' samples.

The rearrangement links TRBV5-4 to TRBJ2-7, with D unresolved. The CDR3 runs 13 residues. CDR1 and CDR2 from the germline V gene are SGHNT and YYREEE (reference sequence). Trimming took 2 bases from V and 7 from J, leaving 13 bases between them. For the CDR3, the DNA is TGTGCCAGCAGCTTAGGAATGTCCGGGGAGCAGTACTTC. Its translation: CASSLGMSGEQYF.

The CDR3 region is CASSLLAGAQYF. CDR3 sequence (DNA): TGTGCCAGCAGCTTACTAGCGGGTGCGCAGTATTTT. The chain joins TRBV11-2 to TRBJ2-3; 8 bases agree with TRBD2. The ends lost 2 bases at V and 10 bases at J; junction bases unmatched: 2. The germline CDR1 and CDR2 sequences are SGHAT and FQNNGV. The length of the CDR3 is 12 residues. Using reference TRBV11-2 and TRBJ2-3 for the parts outside the CDR3, the full variable domain is EAGVAQSPRYKIIEKRQSVAFWCNPISGHATLYWYQQILGQGPKLLIQFQNNGVVDDSQLPKDRFSAERLKGVDSTLKIQPAKLEDSAVYLCASSLLAGAQYFGPGTRLTVL.

The gene calls are TRBV7-9 and TRBJ1-2; no clear D. Trimming took off 2 bases at V and 8 bases at J, with 12 bases between the two ends. The CDR3 spans 13 residues. Germline V gene data show CDR1 as SEHNR and CDR2 as FQNEAQ (reference sequence). CDR3 in amino acids: CASSLPSEDGYTF. DNA for the CDR3: TGTGCCAGCAGCTTACCGTCAGAAGACGGCTACACCTTC.

V usage is TRBV5-1 and J usage is TRBJ2-1; 13 bases line up with TRBD2. CDR1 and CDR2 (germline): SGHRS, YFSETQ. The CDR3 is 18 amino acids. V trimming: 2 bases; J trimming: 8 bases; junction bases outside the gene matches: 13. The CDR3 DNA reads as TGCGCCAGCAGCTTCCTAGGACTAGCGGGAGTTGGCCACGATGAGCAGTTCTTC. Translating gives CASSFLGLAGVGHDEQFF.

V and J are TRBV27 and TRBJ2-7, with 13 bases lining up with TRBD2. Losses at the gene ends were 5 bases for V and 0 bases for J; bases not matched to a gene: 4. Germline CDR1 reads MNHEY; CDR2 reads SMNVEV (reference sequence). This CDR3 has 16 residues. The CDR3 reads CASSKGTSGVSYEQYF. CDR3 DNA sequence: TGTGCCAGCAGTAAAGGGACTAGCGGGGTCTCCTACGAGCAGTACTTC.

This chain uses TRBV4-3 with TRBJ2-2, with 10 nucleotides matching TRBD2. Trimming removed 0 bases from V and 6 bases from J; junction bases left unmatched: 4. This CDR3 comprises 16 residues. Looked up from germline, CDR1 is LGHNA and CDR2 is YSLEER. CDR3 nucleotide sequence: TGCGCCAGCAGCCAAGATGAACTAGCGGGACCCGGGGAGCTGTTTTTT. Protein sequence: CASSQDELAGPGELFF.

The CDR3 is CASSLAIQGLAPTTNTGELFF. In DNA form, the CDR3 reads TGTGCCAGCAGCTTAGCGATCCAGGGACTAGCGCCTACAACGAACACCGGGGAGCTGTTTTTT. The chain joins TRBV7-6 to TRBJ2-2; 10 bases line up with TRBD2. V dropped 0 bases and J dropped 0; count of bases not matched to a gene: 13. CDR3 size: 21 residues. Germline V gives CDR1 SGHVS, CDR2 FNYEAQ.

The chain recombines TRBV19 with TRBJ2-2; TRBD2 agrees at 8 bases. There are 15 residues in the CDR3. Per the germline V gene, CDR1 is LNHDA and CDR2 is SQIVND (reference sequence). J gave up 2 bases and V 5 bases, and 4 bases lay outside the gene matches. The CDR3, as DNA: TGTGCCAGTAGTGAACTAGCGGTTAACACCGGGGAGCTGTTTTTT. Protein: CASSELAVNTGELFF.

This clone was observed a single time. The chain uses TRBV11-2 and TRBJ2-4; 13 bases map to TRBD2. The CDR3 has 16 residues. The junction had 10 bases not matched to a gene; V was cut back by 5 bases and J by 9 bases. CDR1 is SGHAT, CDR2 FQNNGV, per germline. Written as DNA, the CDR3 is TGTGCCAGCAGCCCCGCCGGACTAGCGGGAGTTACCATTCAGTACTTC. Its translation: CASSPAGLAGVTIQYF. Drawing the rest from reference TRBV11-2 and TRBJ2-4, the complete variable domain is EAGVAQSPRYKIIEKRQSVAFWCNPISGHATLYWYQQILGQGPKLLIQFQNNGVVDDSQLPKDRFSAERLKGVDSTLKIQPAKLEDSAVYLCASSPAGLAGVTIQYFGAGTRLSVL.

The genes are TRBV2 and TRBJ1-5; TRBD1 matches at 7 bases. This CDR3 contains 16 residues. Germline trimming cut 8 bases from V and 2 bases from J; bases unmatched to any gene: 12. Germline values: CDR1 SNHLY, CDR2 FYNNEI. The chain's CDR3 is CASRNEGGYRNQPQHF. The CDR3 DNA sequence: TGTGCCAGCCGAAATGAAGGGGGCTACCGCAATCAGCCCCAGCATTTT.

J is TRBJ2-7 and V is TRBV7-9; 10 bases are shared with TRBD1. J gave up 1 base and V 5 bases, and 5 bases lay outside the gene matches. The CDR3 extends over 15 amino acids. The germline V gene has CDR1 SEHNR and CDR2 FQNEAQ (reference sequence). CDR3 in amino acids: CASSTGTGVSYEQYF. DNA of the CDR3: TGTGCCAGCAGCACTGGGACAGGGGTTTCCTACGAGCAGTACTTC. Full variable domain (outside the CDR3, taken from reference TRBV7-9 and TRBJ2-7): DTGVSQNPRHKITKRGQNVTFRCDPISEHNRLYWYRQTLGQGPEFLTYFQNEAQLEKSRLLSDRFSAERPKGSFSTLEIQRTEQGDSAMYLCASSTGTGVSYEQYFGPGTRLTVT.

The chain joins TRBV27 to TRBJ1-2; TRBD1 might be the D (5 bases). Germline V lookup: CDR1 MNHEY, CDR2 SMNVEV (reference sequence). V dropped 4 bases and J dropped 4 bases, with 13 bases sitting between them. This CDR3 contains 14 residues. CDR3 in DNA: TGTGCCAGCAGTTGGGCCACCGGGACCTATGGCTACACCTTC. Encoded protein: CASSWATGTYGYTF.

This chain uses TRBV9 with TRBJ2-7; D gene uncertain. Trimming removed 5 bases at V and 3 bases at J, with 9 bases between. CDR1 SGDLS and CDR2 YYNGEE come from the germline V gene. This CDR3 has 12 residues. Here the CDR3 DNA reads TGTGCCAGCAGTATAACGGACTACGAGCAGTACTTC. Translating it yields CASSITDYEQYF.

The J gene is TRBJ2-1, the V gene TRBV7-9; D possibly corresponds to TRBD1 (6 bases). This CDR3 is built from 14 residues. Germline values: CDR1 SEHNR, CDR2 FQNEAQ (reference sequence). Trimming took off 3 bases at V and 8 bases at J, with 14 bases between the two ends. CDR3 in amino acids: CASSFHGQPYEQFF. The CDR3 DNA is TGTGCCAGCAGCTTCCACGGACAGCCCTATGAGCAGTTCTTC.

With regard to this clone: The sample carries other DNA sequences with the same CDR3. The rearrangement links TRBV7-9 to TRBJ2-2; 12 bases fit TRBD2. The CDR3 has 15 residues. With V trimmed by 8 bases and J by 5 bases, 6 bases remained unmatched. Germline assignment: CDR1 SEHNR and CDR2 FQNEAQ (reference sequence). This CDR3 is CASSPTSGSTGELFF. The CDR3 DNA follows: TGTGCCAGCTCACCGACTAGCGGGAGTACCGGGGAGCTGTTTTTT.

The genes are TRBV19 and TRBJ2-7, with 13 bases fitting TRBD2. The CDR3 is made up of 16 amino acids. The germline V gene encodes CDR1 LNHDA and CDR2 SQIVND (reference sequence). Unmatched junction bases numbered 8, after V lost 6 bases and J lost 3 bases. Here the CDR3 reads CASRQTGTSGIYEQYF. CDR3 nucleotide sequence: TGTGCCAGTAGGCAAACGGGGACTAGCGGGATCTACGAGCAGTACTTC. The full variable domain, completed using reference TRBV19 and TRBJ2-7, is DGGITQSPKYLFRKEGQNVTLSCEQNLNHDAMYWYRQDPGQGLRLIYYSQIVNDFQKGDIAEGYSVSREKKESFPLTVTSAQKNPTAFYLCASRQTGTSGIYEQYFGPGTRLTVT.

This chain connects TRBV6-5 to TRBJ2-1, with a tentative D call TRBD1 (6 bases). V dropped 5 bases and J dropped 5 bases, with 10 bases sitting between them. Germline CDR1 reads MNHEY; CDR2 reads SVGAGI. CDR3 length: 13 residues. The CDR3 protein is CASSLQGNNEQFF. The CDR3 DNA follows: TGTGCCAGCAGTCTACAGGGAAACAATGAGCAGTTCTTC.

The rearrangement joins TRBV4-1 to TRBJ2-7; weak D call: TRBD2 (5 bases). The germline V and J ends were trimmed by 0 bases and 2 bases, with 11 bases remaining between them. CDR3 size: 15 residues. From germline, CDR1 is MGHRA and CDR2 YSYEKL. CDR3 in DNA: TGCGCCAGCAGCCAAGATACCAGCGGAACCTACGAGCAGTACTTC. Protein sequence: CASSQDTSGTYEQYF.

This chain connects TRBV7-6 to TRBJ2-7; D may be TRBD2 (6 bases). Between the trimmed V and J ends, which lost 1 base and 6 bases, there was a span of 13 bases. This CDR3 is 14 amino acids long. The V gene's germline CDR1 is SGHVS and CDR2 FNYEAQ. The CDR3 region has the DNA TGTGCCAGCAGCTTAGGCGGAGGGTCGGGCGAGCAGTACTTC. Translating it yields CASSLGGGSGEQYF. Combining the CDR3 with reference TRBV7-6 and TRBJ2-7 gives the whole variable domain GAGVSQSPRYKVTKRGQDVALRCDPISGHVSLYWYRQALGQGPEFLTYFNYEAQQDKSGLPNDRFSAERPEGSISTLTIQRTEQRDSAMYRCASSLGGGSGEQYFGPGTRLTVT.

This clone was counted between two and nine times. The chain employs TRBV30 and TRBJ1-1; D is unresolved. The germline V gene has CDR1 GTSNPN and CDR2 SVGIG (reference sequence). CDR3 length equals 14 residues. V gave up 0 bases and J gave up 1 base, with 9 bases separating them. CDR3 region: CAWSVSVGNTEAFF. The CDR3 DNA sequence: TGTGCCTGGAGTGTTAGCGTGGGGAACACTGAAGCTTTCTTT.

The chain joins TRBV15 to TRBJ1-4; tentative D call: TRBD1 (5 bases). This CDR3 has 15 amino acids. V lost 1 base to trimming and J lost 8 bases, with 14 bases between them. The germline V gene encodes CDR1 LNHNV and CDR2 YYDKDF (reference sequence). The DNA of the CDR3 is TGTGCCACCAGCAGAGTTGGCAGGGAAGGGGAAAAACTGTTTTTT. Residues: CATSRVGREGEKLFF.

This rearrangement joins TRBV27 to TRBJ2-3; D gene uncertain. The CDR3 covers 15 residues. V lost 5 bases and J lost 1, with 13 bases in between. Germline loops: CDR1 MNHEY, CDR2 SMNVEV (reference sequence). CDR3 in amino acids: CASSPRQQRTDTQYF. CDR3 nucleotides: TGTGCCAGCAGTCCCCGTCAGCAACGCACAGATACGCAGTATTTT.

The chain joins TRBV27 to TRBJ2-7; the match to TRBD2 covers 7 bases. Trimming took 6 bases from V and 0 from J; bases not matched to a gene: 11. Germline V gene lookup returns CDR1 MNHEY and CDR2 SMNVEV (reference sequence). This CDR3 region has 16 residues. The CDR3: CASSSPLTSVSYEQYF. CDR3 in DNA: TGTGCCAGCAGCTCCCCCCTTACTAGCGTCTCCTACGAGCAGTACTTC.

The V call is TRBV5-1, the J call TRBJ1-3; TRBD1 is a possible D gene (6 bases). V was pared by 4 bases and J by 4 bases, with 15 bases between. The CDR3 loop spans 15 amino acids. Germline assignment: CDR1 SGHRS and CDR2 YFSETQ. The CDR3 spells CASSPDSSSGNTIYF. CDR3 bases: TGCGCCAGCAGCCCGGACAGTTCATCCGGAAACACCATATATTTT.

This chain links TRBV19 with TRBJ2-5; TRBD2 matches 7 bases. The CDR3 consists of 16 residues. The germline V gene has CDR1 LNHDA and CDR2 SQIVND (reference sequence). The trim removed 3 bases at V and 3 bases at J, leaving 10 bases unmatched. The CDR3 DNA reads as TGTGCCAGTAGTATGAGGGAGGGCCTATATGAAGAGACCCAGTACTTC. Its translation: CASSMREGLYEETQYF.

This clone has only a few counts. This sequence joins TRBV19 and TRBJ2-1; 10 nucleotides agree with TRBD1. V was pared by 9 bases and J by 4 bases, with 6 bases of the junction left unmatched. The CDR3 is made up of 14 amino acids. The germline CDR1 and CDR2 sequences are LNHDA and SQIVND (reference sequence). The CDR3 DNA follows: TGTGCCAGCGGGGGGACAGGGGTTTACAATGAGCAGTTCTTC. It is translated as CASGGTGVYNEQFF.

As concerns this clone: Additional DNA sequences in this sample encode the identical CDR3. The chain has TRBV7-9 and TRBJ2-1; D ambiguous. V lost 5 bases, J lost 4 bases, and 3 bases lay in between. The CDR3 runs to 11 residues. CDR1 SEHNR and CDR2 FQNEAQ come from the germline V gene (reference sequence). As DNA, the CDR3 is TGTGCCAGCAGCCGGTACAATGAGCAGTTCTTC. It translates to CASSRYNEQFF.

The V gene is TRBV19, the J gene TRBJ1-1; D might be TRBD1 (6 bases). From germline, CDR1 is LNHDA and CDR2 SQIVND (reference sequence). The germline V and J ends were trimmed by 5 bases and 6 bases, with 10 bases remaining between them. The CDR3 is 12 amino acids. In DNA, the CDR3 is TGTGCCAGTAGTTCCGGGACACCTGAAGCTTTCTTT. As protein: CASSSGTPEAFF.

J is TRBJ2-2 and V is TRBV7-9; D uncertain. This CDR3 has 15 residues. Germline V gene sequence: CDR1 SEHNR, CDR2 FQNEAQ (reference sequence). The ends were cut back, 0 bases at V and 6 bases at J, with 11 bases in the middle. The CDR3 bases are TGTGCCAGCAGCTTAGCGCGTGGGATACCCGGGGAGCTGTTTTTT. Translating gives CASSLARGIPGELFF.

The chain is built from TRBV9 and TRBJ1-1; D gene ambiguous. Germline V CDR1 and CDR2: SGDLS, YYNGEE. V was trimmed by 0 bases and J by 5 bases, leaving 14 bases between them. There are 15 residues in the CDR3. CDR3 sequence: CASSVEGDWYTEAFF. The CDR3 DNA follows: TGTGCCAGCAGCGTAGAGGGAGATTGGTATACTGAAGCTTTCTTT.

To note about this clone: Other DNA sequences in the sample encode the same CDR3. V gene TRBV11-2 combines with J gene TRBJ2-2; D gene unclear. CDR3 size: 11 residues. From germline, CDR1 is SGHAT and CDR2 FQNNGV. Trimming stripped 6 bases from V and 4 bases from J, with 3 bases between. Here the CDR3 reads CASSLTGELFF. CDR3 DNA: TGTGCCAGCAGTCTCACCGGGGAGCTGTTTTTT. Drawing the rest from reference TRBV11-2 and TRBJ2-2, the complete variable domain is EAGVAQSPRYKIIEKRQSVAFWCNPISGHATLYWYQQILGQGPKLLIQFQNNGVVDDSQLPKDRFSAERLKGVDSTLKIQPAKLEDSAVYLCASSLTGELFFGEGSRLTVL.